This TCR beta chain was found in a study of blood T cell repertoires in COVID-19. Study background: From the United States, Italy and Spain came samples of acute and convalescent COVID-19.

The data were produced by immunoSEQ multiplex PCR, yet TCRdb's version contains in-frame clones alone and is incomplete. The table shows 300,000 to 400,000 clones, with around 86% occurring only once. After removal of 7 bases from V and 2 bases from J, the junction contained 6 bases not matched to a gene. Germline loops: CDR1 SGHTA, CDR2 FQGNSA. The CDR3 is 14 amino acids. This chain joins TRBV7-2 and TRBJ1-2; 8 bases align to TRBD1. The source is a man aged 50-59 years with active or convalescent COVID-19. Specimen: peripheral blood. The CDR3 sequence: CASILTGVNYGYTF. The CDR3 bases are TGTGCCAGCATCTTGACAGGGGTAAACTATGGCTACACCTTC.